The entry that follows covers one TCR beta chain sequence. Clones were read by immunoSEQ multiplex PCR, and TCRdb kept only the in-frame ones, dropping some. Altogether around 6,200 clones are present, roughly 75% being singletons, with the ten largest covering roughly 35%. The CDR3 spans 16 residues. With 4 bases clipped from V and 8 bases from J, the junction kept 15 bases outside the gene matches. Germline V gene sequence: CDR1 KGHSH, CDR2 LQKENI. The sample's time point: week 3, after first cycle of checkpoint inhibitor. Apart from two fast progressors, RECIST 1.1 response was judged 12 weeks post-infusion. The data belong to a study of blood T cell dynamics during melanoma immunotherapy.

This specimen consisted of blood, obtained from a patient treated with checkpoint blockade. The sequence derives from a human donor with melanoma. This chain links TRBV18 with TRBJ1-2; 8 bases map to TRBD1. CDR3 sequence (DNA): TGTGCCAGCTCACTCTCCGGACAGGGAGCAACTGGGGGCTACACCTTC. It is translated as CASSLSGQGATGGYTF.